This T cell receptor beta chain was documented in a study of early T cells in non-severe SARS-CoV-2 infection. The overall study: The authors sequenced bulk RNA from unsorted whole blood, leaving chains unpaired.

Attachment of unique molecular identifiers to individual cDNA molecules was performed. MiXCR, run by TCRdb on the 5' RACE reads, gives a single entry per CDR3 protein. This sample has 100,000 to 150,000 distinct CDR3 sequences, with 15% found just once. With respect to this clonotype: What it binds is unknown.

Germline V gene lookup returns CDR1 MNHEY and CDR2 SMNVEV (reference sequence). V lost 3 bases and J 1 base, leaving 5 bases between the germline ends. The CDR3 totals 13 residues. General study findings and limits: Reliance on VDJdb matching favored anti-spike CD8 responses; private and CD4 specificities were missed.

The chain uses TRBV27 and TRBJ2-3; no clear D. This sequence originates from an adult who was a healthcare worker with PCR-confirmed SARS-CoV-2 infection or an uninfected control (not recorded which). What was sequenced was whole blood. The CDR3 DNA is TGTGCCAGCAGTTTGGTTCGCACAGATACGCAGTATTTT. It encodes CASSLVRTDTQYF.